Shown below are 28 T cell receptor beta chains from a single sample sequenced in a study of T-cell reconstitution after alpha-beta-depleted transplantation in children. Unique molecular identifiers tagged the TCRbeta library. Each CDR3 protein gets one entry after TCRdb re-called the PCR reads with MiXCR. This sample has about a million distinct CDR3 sequences, with about 30% found just once. The material sequenced was PBMCs, mostly from graft donor cells, taken 360 days after TCRalphabeta/CD19-depleted stem cell transplant. These receptors all stem from a boy under two years old who had a stem cell transplant for SCID, so the T cells may come from the graft donor.

The V call is TRBV6-4, the J call TRBJ2-1; tentatively, D is TRBD2 (6 bases). Between the trimmed V and J ends, which lost 3 bases and 5 bases, there was a span of 26 bases. The CDR3 is 19 amino acids. Germline assignment: CDR1 MRHNA and CDR2 SNTAGT. CDR3 loop: CASSEGPYAGGRQHNEQFF. CDR3 coding DNA: TGTGCCAGCAGTGAAGGTCCGTATGCCGGGGGTCGGCAACACAATGAGCAGTTCTTC.

The chain recombines TRBV12-3 or TRBV12-4 with TRBJ2-6; 9 bases agree with TRBD1. The length of the CDR3 is 15 residues. With 3 bases clipped from V and 9 bases from J, the junction kept 6 bases outside the gene matches. CDR3 nucleotides: TGTGCCAGCAGTTTGGGGGACAGGGATCGCAACGTCCTGACTTTC. Residues: CASSLGDRDRNVLTF.

This rearrangement joins TRBV20-1 to TRBJ2-1; tentatively, D is TRBD1 (5 bases). Trimming left V 5 bases short and J 2 bases short, with 16 bases between. Germline values: CDR1 DFQATT, CDR2 SNEGSKA (reference sequence). CDR3 length equals 15 residues. Here the CDR3 reads CSAYLGRLPYNEQFF. The CDR3 coding sequence is TGCAGTGCTTACTTGGGGCGGTTACCCTACAATGAGCAGTTCTTC.

A few counts support this clonotype. J is TRBJ1-3 and V is TRBV5-1, with D hard to call. This CDR3 has 16 amino acids. Trimming removed 2 bases at V and 0 bases at J, with 12 bases between. Germline V CDR1 and CDR2: SGHRS, YFSETQ. In DNA, the CDR3 is TGCGCCAGCAGCTTCTTGGAGGCAGCCTCTGGAAACACCATATATTTT. Its translation: CASSFLEAASGNTIYF.

The V call is TRBV12-3 or TRBV12-4, the J call TRBJ1-2, with 10 nucleotides matching TRBD1. V was clipped by 6 bases and J by 7 bases; unmatched bases: 5. The CDR3 runs to 13 residues. CDR3 DNA: TGTGCCAGCAGGGGACAGGGGCTTGGTGGCTACACCTTC. Its translation: CASRGQGLGGYTF.

The sample holds a few counts of this clonotype. J is TRBJ2-3 and V is TRBV19, with D tentatively TRBD2 (7 bases). Germline assignment: CDR1 LNHDA and CDR2 SQIVND (reference sequence). This CDR3 is 15 amino acids long. The germline V and J ends were trimmed by 7 bases and 6 bases, with 20 bases remaining between them. CDR3: CASTRGGGPQDTQYF. Written as DNA, the CDR3 is TGTGCCAGTACCCGAGGGGGGGGACCCCAGGATACGCAGTATTTT.

The chain is built from TRBV4-1 and TRBJ2-3; D is undetermined. Trimming cost V 1 base and J 0 bases, with 11 bases left between them. The length of the CDR3 is 16 residues. Germline V gene data show CDR1 as MGHRA and CDR2 as YSYEKL. DNA of the CDR3: TGCGCCAGCAGCCAAGTCCGGGTCCCTAGCACAGATACGCAGTATTTT. Protein product: CASSQVRVPSTDTQYF.

The chain has TRBV5-1 and TRBJ2-5; 10 bases agree with TRBD2. Germline values: CDR1 SGHRS, CDR2 YFSETQ. Trimming removed 4 bases from V and 3 bases from J; junction bases left unmatched: 6. The CDR3 is 15 residues long. The CDR3 coding sequence is TGCGCCAGCAGCCCTCCGGGACTAGCGAAAGAGACCCAGTACTTC. The encoded protein is CASSPPGLAKETQYF.

This chain joins TRBV4-1 and TRBJ2-4; weak D call: TRBD1 (6 bases). Germline V gene data show CDR1 as MGHRA and CDR2 as YSYEKL. The ends were cut back, 0 bases at V and 0 bases at J, with 21 bases in the middle. The CDR3 is 20 amino acids. The CDR3 is CASSQDGAGELYRAKNIQYF. In nucleotides, the CDR3 is TGCGCCAGCAGCCAAGATGGGGCAGGGGAGTTATATCGAGCCAAAAACATTCAGTACTTC.

This chain connects TRBV2 to TRBJ2-2, with 7 bases aligning to TRBD1. CDR3 length: 15 residues. Trimming took 1 base from V and 4 from J; bases not matched to a gene: 3. Looked up from germline, CDR1 is SNHLY and CDR2 is FYNNEI. CDR3 sequence reads: CASSEETGRTGELFF. The CDR3, as DNA: TGTGCCAGCAGTGAAGAGACAGGGCGCACCGGGGAGCTGTTTTTT.

This clonotype was counted a few times. The CDR3 loop reads CASSLGRPTTDTQYF. DNA of the CDR3: TGTGCCAGCAGCTTAGGTCGCCCGACCACAGATACGCAGTATTTT. The chain uses TRBV7-2 and TRBJ2-3; D not resolved. CDR1 and CDR2 from the germline V gene are SGHTA and FQGNSA. Trimming stripped 1 base from V and 2 bases from J, with 10 bases between. The CDR3 covers 15 residues.

This clonotype was seen only a few times. The DNA of the CDR3 is TGCAGTGCCCAATGGCAGGGTCAGATAACCTACGAGCAGTACTTC. It codes for CSAQWQGQITYEQYF. The chain recombines TRBV20-1 with TRBJ2-7, with a tentative D call TRBD1 (5 bases). This CDR3 region has 15 residues. Trimming pared 6 bases from V and 2 bases from J, leaving 20 bases between. CDR1 DFQATT and CDR2 SNEGSKA come from the germline V gene (reference sequence).

The rearrangement uses TRBV19 and TRBJ2-5; no reliable D call. The CDR3 runs 16 residues. V dropped 4 bases and J dropped 5 bases, with 20 bases sitting between them. The V gene's germline CDR1 is LNHDA and CDR2 SQIVND (reference sequence). CDR3 nucleotides: TGTGCCAGTAGTAGTCTGATCGGCGTTAAAAGGGAGACCCAGTACTTC. It specifies CASSSLIGVKRETQYF.

The V and J genes are TRBV5-4 and TRBJ2-2; possibly TRBD1 for D (6 bases). Trimming pared 1 base from V and 0 bases from J, leaving 19 bases between. Per germline, CDR1 SGHNT and CDR2 YYREEE (reference sequence). CDR3 length: 19 amino acids. The CDR3 sequence: CASSLPIYLRGSNTGELFF. DNA for the CDR3: TGTGCCAGCAGCTTGCCCATTTATCTCAGGGGTTCGAACACCGGGGAGCTGTTTTTT.

This clonotype was detected only a few times. The chain carries TRBV20-1 and TRBJ1-3; a possible D gene is TRBD1 (5 bases). The CDR3 sequence is 16 residues long. Germline-derived CDR1 and CDR2 are DFQATT and SNEGSKA (reference sequence). Trimming stripped 2 bases from V and 2 bases from J, with 16 bases between. The CDR3 here is CSARSKFGGTGNTIYF. CDR3 nucleotides: TGCAGTGCTAGATCCAAATTCGGGGGAACTGGAAACACCATATATTTT.

The chain couples TRBV29-1 to TRBJ1-2; D is perhaps TRBD1 (5 bases). This CDR3 region has 16 residues. Trimming left V 6 bases short and J 4 bases short, with 24 bases between. Germline V gene data show CDR1 as SQVTM and CDR2 as ANQGSEA. CDR3 coding DNA: TGCAGCGTAAGACAGACATCTCGGCTGGCTGTCTATGGCTACACCTTC. Residues: CSVRQTSRLAVYGYTF.

This clonotype was seen just once. This rearrangement joins TRBV20-1 to TRBJ1-5; 8 bases match TRBD1. Germline V gene lookup returns CDR1 DFQATT and CDR2 SNEGSKA (reference sequence). The V segment lost 5 bases and the J segment 5 bases; nucleotides outside the gene matches: 11. This CDR3 has 15 residues. The CDR3 coding sequence is TGCAGTGCTGGGATTAACAGGGGGAGTGATCAGCCCCAGCATTTT. Its protein product is CSAGINRGSDQPQHF.

This sequence joins TRBV5-1 and TRBJ1-1, with 9 bases matching TRBD1. The CDR3 runs to 15 residues. V gave up 4 bases and J gave up 5 bases; unmatched junction bases: 9. Germline CDR1 is SGHRS and CDR2 is YFSETQ. The CDR3 protein is CASSAGQGRDTEAFF. Written as DNA, the CDR3 is TGCGCCAGCAGCGCCGGACAGGGGCGGGATACTGAAGCTTTCTTT.

V and J are TRBV6-1 and TRBJ1-1, with D tentatively TRBD1 (6 bases). The CDR3 contains 13 residues. Germline lookup yields CDR1 MNHNS and CDR2 SASEGT. Between the trimmed V and J ends, which lost 7 bases and 1 base, there was a span of 10 bases. The chain's CDR3 is CASTMTGNTEAFF. The CDR3, as DNA: TGTGCCAGCACTATGACAGGGAACACTGAAGCTTTCTTT.

The CDR3 DNA follows: TGTGCCAGCAGCTTAGGGGGCGGGGGGGCCTTCGATGAGCAGTTCTTC. Its translation: CASSLGGGGAFDEQFF. The chain recombines TRBV7-2 with TRBJ2-1, with TRBD2 identical over 9 bases. Per germline, CDR1 SGHTA and CDR2 FQGNSA. V shed 1 base, J shed 8 bases, and the junction held 9 bases outside the gene matches. The CDR3 has 16 residues. Filled out from reference TRBV7-2 and TRBJ2-1, the complete variable domain reads GAGVSQSPSNKVTEKGKDVELRCDPISGHTALYWYRQSLGQGLEFLIYFQGNSAPDKSGLPSDRFSAERTGGSVSTLTIQRTQQEDSAVYLCASSLGGGGAFDEQFFGPGTRLTVL.

This chain connects TRBV28 to TRBJ2-7; TRBD2 is a possible D gene (5 bases). Germline V gives CDR1 MDHEN, CDR2 SYDVKM. V was pared by 6 bases and J by 6 bases, with 18 bases between. The CDR3 covers 14 residues. The CDR3 is CASSRDNLAGEQYF. The CDR3 bases are TGTGCCAGCAGCCGCGACAACCTGGCGGGCGAGCAGTACTTC.

The V call is TRBV15, the J call TRBJ2-2; either TRBD1 or TRBD2 may supply D (5 bases each). The CDR3 extends over 14 amino acids. Trimming left V 5 bases short and J 7 bases short, with 14 bases between. Germline values: CDR1 LNHNV, CDR2 YYDKDF (reference sequence). CDR3 bases: TGTGCCACCAGCCTTGGGGGAAATGACGGGGAGCTGTTTTTT. Translating it yields CATSLGGNDGELFF. The full variable domain, its missing parts supplied by reference TRBV15 and TRBJ2-2, is DAMVIQNPRYQVTQFGKPVTLSCSQTLNHNVMYWYQQKSSQAPKLLFHYYDKDFNNEADTPDNFQSRRPNTSFCFLDIRSPGLGDTAMYLCATSLGGNDGELFFGEGSRLTVL.

The chain employs TRBV9 and TRBJ1-6; D gene uncertain. This CDR3 is built from 14 residues. The germline V gene has CDR1 SGDLS and CDR2 YYNGEE. Trimming took off 0 bases at V and 7 bases at J, with 8 bases between the two ends. The CDR3 loop reads CASSVAPGNSPLHF. The CDR3 nucleotides read TGTGCCAGCAGCGTAGCTCCGGGAAATTCACCCCTCCACTTT.

V and J are TRBV10-3 and TRBJ1-2; D ambiguous. Germline V gene data show CDR1 as ENHRY and CDR2 as SYGVKD. Deletions cut 6 bases from V and 6 bases from J, with 26 bases between. This CDR3 is built from 17 residues. CDR3 DNA: TGTGCCATCAGCTCGACATTAGGCCTAGACAAATACGATGGCTACACCTTC. It codes for CAISSTLGLDKYDGYTF.

This clonotype was counted only a few times. The chain is built from TRBV11-2 and TRBJ2-1; perhaps TRBD2 as D (5 bases). Germline CDR1 reads SGHAT; CDR2 reads FQNNGV. The ends were cut back, 4 bases at V and 3 bases at J, with 10 bases in the middle. The CDR3 consists of 14 residues. CDR3 in DNA: TGTGCCAGCAGCTCAGTGGGGAGCTACAATGAGCAGTTCTTC. It translates to CASSSVGSYNEQFF.

Here the CDR3 DNA reads TGCGCCAGCAGCTCGTTTCTAAACGGGGGAGAGACCCAGTACTTC. Residues: CASSSFLNGGETQYF. V gene TRBV5-1 combines with J gene TRBJ2-5, with TRBD2 as a possible D gene (6 bases). Trimming removed 3 bases from V and 4 bases from J, with 16 bases in between. Germline lookup yields CDR1 SGHRS and CDR2 YFSETQ. The CDR3 totals 15 residues.

V is TRBV28 and J is TRBJ1-2, with a weak D call TRBD1 (6 bases). CDR1 and CDR2 from the germline V gene are MDHEN and SYDVKM. V was pared by 4 bases and J by 3 bases, with 18 bases between. The CDR3 is 16 residues long. The DNA of the CDR3 is TGTGCCAGCAGTTCCCCAGCCAAGACAGGAGACTATGGCTACACCTTC. Encoded protein: CASSSPAKTGDYGYTF.

The rearrangement links TRBV11-2 to TRBJ2-2; D is possibly TRBD1 or TRBD2 (5 bases each). Looked up from germline, CDR1 is SGHAT and CDR2 is FQNNGV. The CDR3 has 16 amino acids. Trimming pared 5 bases from V and 5 bases from J, leaving 18 bases between. CDR3 bases: TGTGCCAGCAGCGCGGTCAGGGTGCGGGCTACCGGGGAGCTGTTTTTT. Translated, it gives CASSAVRVRATGELFF.